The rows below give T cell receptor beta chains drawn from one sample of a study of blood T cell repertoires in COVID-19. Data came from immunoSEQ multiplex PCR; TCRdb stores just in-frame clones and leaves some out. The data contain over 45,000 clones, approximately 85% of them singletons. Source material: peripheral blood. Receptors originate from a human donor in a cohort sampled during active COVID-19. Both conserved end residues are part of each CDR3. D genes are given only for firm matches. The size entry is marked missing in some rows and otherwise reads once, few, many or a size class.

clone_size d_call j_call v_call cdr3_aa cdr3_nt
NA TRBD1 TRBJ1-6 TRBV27 CASRDIAGGLNSPLHF TGTGCCAGCAGAGATATAGCAGGGGGCCTGAATTCACCCCTCCACTTT
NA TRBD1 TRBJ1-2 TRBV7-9 CASSLSGTDGYTF TGTGCCAGCAGTCTATCCGGGACAGACGGCTACACCTTC
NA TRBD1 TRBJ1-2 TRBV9 CASSVAGQGAGGYTF TGTGCCAGCAGCGTAGCCGGACAGGGGGCTGGTGGCTACACCTTC
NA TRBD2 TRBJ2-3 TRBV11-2 CASSLGASGWLGTQYF TGTGCCAGCAGCTTAGGGGCTAGCGGGTGGCTGGGGACGCAGTATTTT
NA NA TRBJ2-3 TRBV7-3 CASSLIGEGVDTQYF TGTGCCAGCAGCTTAATTGGCGAAGGGGTAGATACGCAGTATTTT
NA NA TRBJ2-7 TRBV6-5 CASSMTVSYEQYF TGTGCCAGCAGTATGACAGTTAGCTACGAGCAGTACTTC
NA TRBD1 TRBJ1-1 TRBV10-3 CAITGQGQGTEAFF TGTGCCATCACCGGACAGGGGCAGGGCACTGAAGCTTTCTTT
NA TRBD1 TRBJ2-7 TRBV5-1 CASKTGTGTYEQYF TGCGCCAGCAAAACCGGGACAGGCACTTACGAGCAGTACTTC
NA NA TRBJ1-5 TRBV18 CASSNRSNQPQHF TGTGCCAGCTCAAACAGGAGCAATCAGCCCCAGCATTTT
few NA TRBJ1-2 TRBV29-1 CSVALGVPYRDSEGGYTF TGCAGCGTCGCCTTGGGGGTCCCATACCGGGACTCCGAGGGTGGCTACACCTTC
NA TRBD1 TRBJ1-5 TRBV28 CASSPGGYSQPQHF TGTGCCAGCAGCCCAGGGGGCTATAGTCAGCCCCAGCATTTT
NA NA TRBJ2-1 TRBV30 CAWSVGGGTSTVF NA
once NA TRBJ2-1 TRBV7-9 CASSFIQRSYNEQFF TGTGCCAGCAGCTTCATCCAGCGGAGTTACAATGAGCAGTTCTTC
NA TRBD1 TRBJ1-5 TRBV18 CASSPTGGSNQPQHF TGTGCCAGCTCCCCTACAGGGGGCAGCAATCAGCCCCAGCATTTT
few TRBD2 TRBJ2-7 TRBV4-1 CASSQGAGTSGTSYEQYF TGCGCCAGCAGCCAAGGAGCGGGGACTAGCGGTACCTCCTACGAGCAGTACTTC
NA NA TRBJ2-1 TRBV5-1 CASSPGHQGGNEQFF TGCGCCAGCAGCCCCGGACATCAAGGGGGCAATGAGCAGTTCTTC
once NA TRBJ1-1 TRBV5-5 CASSLDPLGTEAFF TGTGCCAGCAGCTTGGATCCCCTCGGCACTGAAGCTTTCTTT
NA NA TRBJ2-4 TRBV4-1 CASSQENRAKNIQYF TGCGCCAGCAGCCAAGAAAACAGGGCCAAAAACATTCAGTACTTC
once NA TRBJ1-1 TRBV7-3 CASSSSDKGNAEAFF TGTGCCAGCAGCTCGTCGGACAAGGGGAACGCTGAAGCTTTCTTT
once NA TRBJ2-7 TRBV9 CASSPMGASSNEQYF TGTGCCAGCAGCCCTATGGGGGCTAGCTCTAACGAGCAGTACTTC